These 30 T cell receptor beta chains were all obtained from the same sample, sequenced in a study of blood T cell repertoires in COVID-19. Using immunoSEQ multiplex PCR, the repertoire was profiled, and TCRdb retains in-frame clones only, with some absent. Of under 300,000 clones listed, roughly nine tenths are singletons. The source material was PBMCs or T cells enriched from blood (not recorded which). These TCRs come from a human donor in a cohort exposed to, infected with or recovered from COVID-19 (not recorded which). The donor label of this sample is uncertain.

This chain links TRBV6-6 with TRBJ1-2, with D tentatively TRBD1 (5 bases). Between the trimmed V and J ends, which lost 2 bases and 14 bases, there was a span of 12 bases. CDR1 MNHNY and CDR2 SVGAGI come from the germline V gene (reference sequence). This CDR3 comprises 11 residues. The CDR3 DNA reads as TGTGCCAGCAGTTACCAGGGCGTTACAACCTTC. This gives the protein CASSYQGVTTF.

This chain connects TRBV12-3 or TRBV12-4 to TRBJ2-5; TRBD1 might be the D (7 bases). V shed 7 bases and J shed 5 bases, with 11 bases lying between them. The CDR3 has 12 residues. The CDR3: CASKGAGETQYF. In DNA, the CDR3 is TGTGCCAGCAAGGGGGCGGGGGAGACCCAGTACTTC.

V is TRBV18 and J is TRBJ2-2, with 9 positions matching TRBD1. Germline V lookup: CDR1 KGHSH, CDR2 LQKENI. CDR3 size: 16 residues. The ends lost 5 bases at V and 3 bases at J; junction bases unmatched: 7. The CDR3 bases are TGTGCCAGCTCATTCACAGGGGGCGCAGACACCGGGGAGCTGTTTTTT. As protein: CASSFTGGADTGELFF.

The V gene is TRBV2, the J gene TRBJ2-3; D perhaps matches TRBD2 (7 bases). The CDR3 consists of 15 residues. V lost 2 bases, J lost 2 bases, and 11 bases lay in between. CDR1 and CDR2 from the germline V gene are SNHLY and FYNNEI. The DNA for the CDR3 is TGTGCCAGCAGTGAACGGGGGGCCCACACAGATACGCAGTATTTT. This encodes CASSERGAHTDTQYF.

The chain uses TRBV19 and TRBJ1-1, with unresolved D. This CDR3 is built from 14 residues. Germline values: CDR1 LNHDA, CDR2 SQIVND (reference sequence). The V end was cut by 4 bases, the J end by 3 bases, with 12 bases between. Here the CDR3 reads CASSNSPFHTEAFF. The DNA of the CDR3 is TGTGCCAGTAGTAACTCCCCGTTCCACACTGAAGCTTTCTTT.

The chain couples TRBV3-1 (or the pseudogene TRBV3-2) to TRBJ2-7, with 12 bases identical to TRBD1. In germline, CDR1 is LGHDT, CDR2 YNNKEL (reference sequence). This CDR3 has 14 amino acids. The V segment lost 5 bases and the J segment 5 bases; nucleotides outside the gene matches: 4. The DNA of the CDR3 is TGTGCCAGCAGCTACGGGACAGGGGGCGACGAGCAGTACTTC. It yields the protein CASSYGTGGDEQYF.

The rearrangement joins TRBV10-3 to TRBJ1-6; D is unresolved. The V end was cut by 5 bases, the J end by 7 bases, with 6 bases between. The CDR3 sequence is 12 residues long. The V gene's germline CDR1 is ENHRY and CDR2 SYGVKD. The CDR3, as DNA: TGTGCCATCAGTTCGGAGAATTCACCCCTCCACTTT. Protein product: CAISSENSPLHF.

This chain uses TRBV15 with TRBJ1-3; D not certain. Germline CDR1 reads LNHNV; CDR2 reads YYDKDF (reference sequence). V dropped 4 bases and J dropped 0 bases, with 13 bases sitting between them. CDR3 size: 16 residues. The CDR3, as DNA: TGTGCCACCAGCAACCTGGAGGCGGGCTCTGGAAACACCATATATTTT. As protein: CATSNLEAGSGNTIYF.

The chain links TRBV30 to TRBJ1-5; a possible D gene is TRBD1 (5 bases). In germline, CDR1 is GTSNPN, CDR2 SVGIG (reference sequence). The CDR3 length is 14 residues. The V gene lost 0 bases and the J gene lost 2 bases, with 8 bases spanning the gap. CDR3 bases: TGTGCCTGGAGTGTTGGGGCAGGCAATCAGCCCCAGCATTTT. Protein product: CAWSVGAGNQPQHF.

The chain has TRBV9 and TRBJ2-3; perhaps TRBD2 as D (5 bases). V gave up 0 bases and J gave up 2 bases, with 10 bases separating them. The CDR3 has 15 amino acids. From germline, CDR1 is SGDLS and CDR2 YYNGEE. The CDR3 sequence: CASSVGGSYTDTQYF. The CDR3 DNA reads as TGTGCCAGCAGCGTAGGTGGGAGCTACACAGATACGCAGTATTTT. Full variable domain (rest looked up from reference TRBV9 and TRBJ2-3): DSGVTQTPKHLITATGQRVTLRCSPRSGDLSVYWYQQSLDQGLQFLIQYYNGEERAKGNILERFSAQQFPDLHSELNLSSLELGDSALYFCASSVGGSYTDTQYFGPGTRLTVL.

This sequence joins TRBV5-1 and TRBJ2-2; 7 bases match TRBD2. The germline CDR1 and CDR2 sequences are SGHRS and YFSETQ. V lost 0 bases to trimming and J lost 4 bases; unmatched junction nucleotides: 12. This CDR3 is 18 amino acids long. This CDR3 is CASSLAGRGGGTTGELFF. The CDR3 DNA follows: TGCGCCAGCAGCTTGGCCGGTCGGGGCGGGGGAACCACCGGGGAGCTGTTTTTT.

The rearrangement joins TRBV9 to TRBJ1-1; 10 bases line up with TRBD1. V dropped 2 bases and J dropped 4; count of bases not matched to a gene: 5. The CDR3 has 15 amino acids. Germline V lookup: CDR1 SGDLS, CDR2 YYNGEE. Written as DNA, the CDR3 is TGTGCCAGCAGCGTGGGGACAGGGGATCGCACTGAAGCTTTCTTT. Translating it yields CASSVGTGDRTEAFF.

The chain links TRBV4-3 to TRBJ2-1; TRBD1 is a possible D gene (6 bases). The CDR3 sequence is 16 residues long. V dropped 0 bases and J dropped 5 bases, with 14 bases sitting between them. Germline V CDR1 and CDR2: LGHNA, YSLEER. The CDR3 loop is CASSQDWGHRDNEQFF. The DNA for the CDR3 is TGCGCCAGCAGCCAAGATTGGGGACACCGGGACAATGAGCAGTTCTTC.

The chain recombines TRBV2 with TRBJ2-2; 12 bases agree with TRBD2. Germline values: CDR1 SNHLY, CDR2 FYNNEI. V shed 6 bases, J shed 5 bases, and the junction held 13 bases outside the gene matches. The CDR3 contains 18 residues. The CDR3 DNA follows: TGTGCCAGCAGCGAGAGGACTAGCGGGGCCCTGGGGACCGGGGAGCTGTTTTTT. Translation gives CASSERTSGALGTGELFF.

V gene TRBV19 combines with J gene TRBJ2-7, with D possibly matching TRBD2 (6 bases). Germline lookup yields CDR1 LNHDA and CDR2 SQIVND (reference sequence). There are 14 residues in the CDR3. V lost 3 bases, J lost 1 base, and 10 bases lay in between. CDR3 region: CASSIGGFSYEQYF. In DNA, the CDR3 is TGTGCCAGTAGTATTGGAGGGTTTTCCTACGAGCAGTACTTC.

The chain employs TRBV7-6 and TRBJ2-2, with 10 bases identical to TRBD1. After removal of 1 base from V and 5 bases from J, the junction contained 4 bases not matched to a gene. Germline-derived CDR1 and CDR2 are SGHVS and FNYEAQ. The CDR3 contains 16 residues. The chain's CDR3 is CASSLGGQGTTGELFF. In DNA, the CDR3 is TGTGCCAGCAGCTTAGGGGGACAGGGGACGACCGGGGAGCTGTTTTTT.

The chain combines TRBV7-9 with TRBJ2-7; a weak D match, TRBD1 (6 bases). Germline V gene data show CDR1 as SEHNR and CDR2 as FQNEAQ (reference sequence). This CDR3 comprises 15 residues. The ends were cut back, 5 bases at V and 2 bases at J, with 16 bases in the middle. The CDR3 DNA sequence: TGTGCCAGCAGCCGGGACACCTTAAACGCCTACGAGCAGTACTTC. As protein: CASSRDTLNAYEQYF.

The rearrangement uses TRBV2 and TRBJ2-7, with 8 bases matching TRBD2. Looked up from germline, CDR1 is SNHLY and CDR2 is FYNNEI. V trimming: 7 bases; J trimming: 7 bases; junction bases outside the gene matches: 9. CDR3 length: 13 amino acids. For the CDR3, the DNA is TGTGCCAGCATCTCCGAAGTAGCGGGAGAGCAGTACTTC. It codes for CASISEVAGEQYF. The full variable domain, in which reference TRBV2 and TRBJ2-7 provide the parts outside the CDR3, is EPEVTQTPSHQVTQMGQEVILRCVPISNHLYFYWYRQILGQKVEFLVSFYNNEISEKSEIFDDQFSVERPDGSNFTLKIRSTKLEDSAMYFCASISEVAGEQYFGPGTRLTVT.

The rearrangement joins TRBV7-9 to TRBJ1-6, with D perhaps matching TRBD1 (5 bases). The ends were cut back, 0 bases at V and 7 bases at J, with 7 bases in the middle. CDR1 and CDR2 (germline): SEHNR, FQNEAQ (reference sequence). The CDR3 has 14 amino acids. For the CDR3, the DNA is TGTGCCAGCAGCTTAGCTAGACAGAATTCACCCCTCCACTTT. Translated: CASSLARQNSPLHF.

The gene calls are TRBV9 and TRBJ2-3; D perhaps matches TRBD2 (5 bases). The CDR3 has 16 residues. V lost 0 bases and J lost 4, with 15 bases in between. From germline, CDR1 is SGDLS and CDR2 YYNGEE. The chain's CDR3 is CASSVAIEKGADTQYF. CDR3 coding DNA: TGTGCCAGCAGCGTAGCTATCGAGAAGGGAGCAGATACGCAGTATTTT.

The V gene is TRBV27, the J gene TRBJ2-7; 9 bases agree with TRBD1. The trim removed 0 bases at V and 2 bases at J, leaving 11 bases unmatched. Germline lookup yields CDR1 MNHEY and CDR2 SMNVEV (reference sequence). CDR3 size: 18 residues. DNA of the CDR3: TGTGCCAGCAGTTTATCTGGAGATGGGACAGGGAAGGCCTACGAGCAGTACTTC. Protein sequence: CASSLSGDGTGKAYEQYF.

This chain uses TRBV25-1 with TRBJ1-6, with D uncertain. V was shortened by 1 base and J by 8 bases, with 12 bases between the two germline ends. CDR3 length equals 15 residues. Germline V gives CDR1 MGHDK, CDR2 SYGVNS. CDR3 sequence reads: CASSESSPPDSPLHF. CDR3 in DNA: TGTGCCAGCAGTGAATCTAGCCCGCCGGATTCACCCCTCCACTTT.

The genes are TRBV19 and TRBJ2-7, with TRBD2 as a possible D gene (6 bases). V was trimmed by 1 base and J by 3 bases, leaving 13 bases between them. The CDR3 extends over 15 amino acids. CDR1 and CDR2 from the germline V gene are LNHDA and SQIVND (reference sequence). The CDR3 reads CASSIAGGRVYEQYF. For the CDR3, the DNA is TGTGCCAGTAGTATAGCCGGGGGACGGGTCTACGAGCAGTACTTC.

This chain connects TRBV2 to TRBJ2-3; possible D gene TRBD1, 6 bases. The V and J ends lost 5 bases and 4 bases respectively, with 13 bases between them. The CDR3 runs to 14 residues. Per germline, CDR1 SNHLY and CDR2 FYNNEI. The CDR3 sequence is CASSPASGADTQYF. The CDR3 DNA follows: TGTGCCAGCAGTCCCGCGTCAGGGGCAGATACGCAGTATTTT.

The CDR3 region has the DNA TGCCGCGGGGGAGAGCGGGGGGGCCCGGATGAGCAGTTCTTC. It translates to CRGGERGGPDEQFF. J is TRBJ2-1 and V is TRBV29-1; TRBD2 matches at 10 bases. CDR1 SQVTM and CDR2 ANQGSEA come from the germline V gene. The CDR3 is 14 residues long.

This chain connects TRBV10-3 to TRBJ2-5; TRBD2 aligns across 8 bases. The CDR3 runs 14 residues. The ends lost 2 bases at V and 1 base at J; junction bases unmatched: 0. CDR1 and CDR2 (germline): ENHRY, SYGVKD. CDR3 loop: CAISETSGQETQYF. The DNA for the CDR3 is TGTGCCATCAGTGAGACTAGCGGCCAAGAGACCCAGTACTTC.

The CDR3 DNA reads TGTGCCAGCAGCATTCGAAGGCGGGCCGGGCCCCAGCATTTT. Its protein product is CASSIRRRAGPQHF. V is TRBV21-1 and J is TRBJ1-5. TRBV21-1 is termed a pseudogene. The CDR3 runs to 14 residues.

V gene TRBV5-6 combines with J gene TRBJ1-1, with D unresolved. V lost 1 base to trimming and J lost 8 bases, with 18 bases between them. Germline loops: CDR1 SGHDT, CDR2 YYEEEE. This CDR3 is built from 15 residues. CDR3 DNA: TGTGCCAGCAGCTTGCCGGGGTCCGCCTTGCCGGAAGCTTTCTTT. This encodes CASSLPGSALPEAFF.

This chain joins TRBV24-1 and TRBJ1-4; possible D gene TRBD1, 5 bases. Deletions cut 3 bases from V and 7 bases from J, with 17 bases between. Germline CDR1 and CDR2: KGHDR and SFDVKD. CDR3 size: 16 residues. CDR3 sequence: CATSDPGTAGGEKLFF. Written as DNA, the CDR3 is TGTGCCACCAGTGATCCGGGGACGGCCGGGGGTGAAAAACTGTTTTTT.

This clone turned up a few times. V gene TRBV6-5 combines with J gene TRBJ1-1; tentatively, D is TRBD1 (5 bases). The CDR3 consists of 15 residues. Germline CDR1 MNHEY, CDR2 SVGAGI. The V end was cut by 7 bases, the J end by 0 bases, with 15 bases between. The CDR3: CASTPGNELNTEAFF. DNA of the CDR3: TGTGCCAGCACCCCAGGGAACGAACTGAACACTGAAGCTTTCTTT.